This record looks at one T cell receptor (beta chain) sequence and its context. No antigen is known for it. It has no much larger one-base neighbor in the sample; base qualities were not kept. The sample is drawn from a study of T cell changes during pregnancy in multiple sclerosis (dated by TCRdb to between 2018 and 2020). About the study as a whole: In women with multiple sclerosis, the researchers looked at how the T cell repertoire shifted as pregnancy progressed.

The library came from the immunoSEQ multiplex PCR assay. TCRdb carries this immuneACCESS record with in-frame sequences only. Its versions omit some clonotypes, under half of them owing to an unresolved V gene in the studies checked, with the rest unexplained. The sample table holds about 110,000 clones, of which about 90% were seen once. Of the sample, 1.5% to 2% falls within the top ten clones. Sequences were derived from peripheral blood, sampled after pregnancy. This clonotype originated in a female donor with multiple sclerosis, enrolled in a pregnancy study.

The CDR3 in this case is CASSVTSGTYGTDTQYF. The DNA is TGTGCCAGCAGCGTAACTAGCGGGACCTACGGCACAGATACGCAGTATTTT. The chain is encoded by TRBV9 joined to TRBJ2-3, with 10 bases aligning to TRBD2. After removal of 1 base from V and 1 base from J, the junction retains 6 bases not matched to a gene. The CDR3 holds 17 amino acids from the cysteine to the phenylalanine. Only CDR3 DNA remains: 51 bases, in frame from the first base. The germline V gene specifies SGDLS as CDR1 and YYNGEE as CDR2.